This T cell receptor beta chain stems from a study of blood T cell dynamics during melanoma immunotherapy. Using immunoSEQ multiplex PCR, the repertoire was profiled, and TCRdb retains in-frame clones only, with some absent. The sample has about 6,700 clones, about 85% seen once. The CDR3 runs 16 residues. The germline V gene encodes CDR1 SGDLS and CDR2 YYNGEE. V was cut by 0 bases and J by 5 bases, with 17 bases left in between. Time point: week 3, after first cycle of checkpoint inhibitor. The source of this sequence is a human donor with melanoma. Some clones in this sample may be carry-over from other donors' samples. The chain recombines TRBV9 with TRBJ2-5; no clear D gene. The material sequenced was blood, taken from a patient treated with checkpoint blockade. The CDR3 nucleotides read TGTGCCAGCAGCGTAGATAGTCAAGCGTTCGGGGAGACCCAGTACTTC. Residues: CASSVDSQAFGETQYF.